A selection of T cell receptor beta chains follows, all from one sample in a study of blood T cell repertoires in COVID-19. Profiled with immunoSEQ multiplex PCR; TCRdb holds only in-frame clones, not every one. The data show a few hundred thousand clones, over 80% seen once. Sequenced sample: PBMCs or T cells enriched from blood (not recorded which). The receptors were sampled from a man between 25 and 39 years old who had recovered from COVID-19. CDR3s include the opening cysteine and the closing phenylalanine or tryptophan. The D gene is left open where the match is weak. Only some rows state a clone size, as once, few, many or a class for expanded clones.

>TRBJ2-3|.|.|TRBV5-1
TGCGCCAGCAGCTTGGAGGTCCGGGGGAGGGATACGCAGTATTTT
CASSLEVRGRDTQYF
>TRBJ2-5|.|TRBD1|TRBV7-9
TGTGCCAGCAGCTTAACGGGACAGACCCAAGAGACCCAGTACTTC
CASSLTGQTQETQYF
>TRBJ1-1|.|.|TRBV4-1
TGCGCCAGCAGCCAAGTGAGATTTGGGAGGGTGGACACTGAAGCTTTCTTT
CASSQVRFGRVDTEAFF
>TRBJ2-4|.|.|TRBV10-1
TGCGCCAGCAGTGATAGTTCGGTATTAGCCAAAAACATTCAGTACTTC
CASSDSSVLAKNIQYF
>TRBJ1-2|.|TRBD1|TRBV24-1
TGTGCCACCAGTGACCGCTTGGAGGGACAGGGGTTGTTGGGCTACACCTTC
CATSDRLEGQGLLGYTF
>TRBJ2-3|.|TRBD2|TRBV13
TGTGCCAGCAGCCGACTGGGAGGGACTAGCACAGATACGCAGTATTTT
CASSRLGGTSTDTQYF
>TRBJ2-2|.|.|TRBV7-9
TGTGCCAGCAGCTTATTGTCGGGCGGGATCACCGGGGAGCTGTTTTTT
CASSLLSGGITGELFF
>TRBJ1-1|few|.|TRBV4-1
TGCGCCAGCAGCCAAACCCCCCTGGCACCCGAAGCTTTCTTT
CASSQTPLAPEAFF
>TRBJ2-7|.|.|TRBV6-8
TGTGCCAGCGAAAACCTCGGCCAGGGCTCCCCCTACGAGCAGTACTTC
CASENLGQGSPYEQYF
>TRBJ2-4|.|.|TRBV13
TGTGCCAGCAGCTTAATTGGACAAAATAGCATTCAGTACTTC
CASSLIGQNSIQYF
>TRBJ2-3|.|.|TRBV6-2/TRBV6-3
TGTGCCAGCAGTTACTCTAGGGACTTGAACACAGATACGCAGTATTTT
CASSYSRDLNTDTQYF
>TRBJ2-1|.|TRBD1|TRBV11-2
TGTGCCAGCAGCTTAGTGGCCGCCGGGACAGGGGGCTACAATGAGCAGTTCTTC
CASSLVAAGTGGYNEQFF
>TRBJ1-1|once|.|TRBV12-3/TRBV12-4
TGTGCCAGCAGTTTAATCAGGGACACTGAAGCTTTCTTT
CASSLIRDTEAFF
>TRBJ1-5|.|.|TRBV19
TGTGCCAGTACCTTCAGGGGAAGCAATCAGCCCCAGCATTTT
CASTFRGSNQPQHF
>TRBJ2-3|.|.|TRBV9
TGTGCCAGCAGCGTAGAACTAGACCTATCCACAGATACGCAGTATTTT
CASSVELDLSTDTQYF
>TRBJ2-7|.|TRBD1|TRBV11-3
TGTGCCAGCAGCCATGGACAGGGGGGCAACGACGAGCAGTACTTC
CASSHGQGGNDEQYF
>TRBJ1-5|.|TRBD1|TRBV18
TGTGCCAGCTCACCGGGACAGGGGTATCAGCCCCAGCATTTT
CASSPGQGYQPQHF
>TRBJ2-2|.|.|TRBV27
TGTGCCAGCAGTTATGGCGGGAAGAACACCGGGGAGCTGTTTTTT
CASSYGGKNTGELFF
>TRBJ1-5|.|TRBD1|TRBV2
TGTGCCAGCAGTGATTTCAGGGGGAATCAGCCCCAGCATTTT
CASSDFRGNQPQHF
>TRBJ1-1|.|.|TRBV7-2
TGTGCCAGCAGCTCAAACAGGCGGGGGGAAGCTTTCTTT
CASSSNRRGEAFF
>TRBJ1-1|.|TRBD1|TRBV10-3
TGTGCCATCAGTGGCAGACAGGGGGGGACTGAAGCTTTCTTT
CAISGRQGGTEAFF
>TRBJ1-2|.|.|TRBV18
TGTGCCTCCAGGCGACCTGGCCAACATGGCTACACCTTC
CASRRPGQHGYTF
>TRBJ2-6|.|TRBD2|TRBV30
TGTGCCTGGAGTGTACTGCTAGCGGGCCGGCCCGTCTCTGGGGCCAACGTCCTGACTTTC
CAWSVLLAGRPVSGANVLTF
>TRBJ1-1|.|.|TRBV7-2
TGTGCCAGCAGCTTAGTTCAGGGTAACACTGAAGCTTTCTTT
CASSLVQGNTEAFF
>TRBJ1-3|.|.|TRBV28
TGTGCCAGCAGTTTGCGGGCCCAATCTGGAAACACCATATATTTT
CASSLRAQSGNTIYF
>TRBJ2-1|.|TRBD2|TRBV10-3
TGTGCCATCAGTGTTGTCGGGAGGGTGGTATCTGAGCAGTTCTTC
CAISVVGRVVSEQFF
>TRBJ2-2|.|.|TRBV7-6
TGTGCCAGCAGCTTAGTCTTAGCGAACACCGGGGAGCTGTTTTTT
CASSLVLANTGELFF
>TRBJ2-2|.|TRBD1|TRBV18
TGTGCCAGCTCACTTACGAAGACAGGGGGCATATACACCGGGGAGCTGTTTTTT
CASSLTKTGGIYTGELFF
>TRBJ2-1|.|.|TRBV6-5
TGTGCCAGCAGTAGAGGGGGTCGGGCTGTACATGAGCAGTTCTTC
CASSRGGRAVHEQFF
>TRBJ1-1|.|TRBD1|TRBV19
TGTGCCAGTTTGACAGGGGGCGAAGCTTTCTTT
CASLTGGEAFF
>TRBJ2-3|.|TRBD2|TRBV5-1
TGCGCCAGCAGCTTGTTAGCGGGATTCACAGATACGCAGTATTTT
CASSLLAGFTDTQYF
>TRBJ1-5|.|.|TRBV30
TGTGCCTGGAGCTCACAGGGCAATCAGCCCCAGCATTTT
CAWSSQGNQPQHF
>TRBJ2-3|.|TRBD2|TRBV30
TGTGCCTGGAGCGCGTTACGGACTAGCGGAATAGCAAGCACAGATACGCAGTATTTT
CAWSALRTSGIASTDTQYF
>TRBJ2-7|.|.|TRBV3-1/TRBV3-2
TGTGCCAGCAGCCCATTGACAGGCCTGGGTCTCTACGAGCAGTACTTC
CASSPLTGLGLYEQYF
>TRBJ2-7|.|.|TRBV5-1
TGCGCCAGCAGCTTGGTGAAGCGGAGCTCCTACGAGCAGTACTTC
CASSLVKRSSYEQYF
>TRBJ1-2|.|TRBD1|TRBV6-2/TRBV6-3
TGTGCCAGCAGTGTTGGACAGGGGATTTTTTATTGTAAGTATGGCTACACCTTC
CASSVGQGIFYCKYGYTF
>TRBJ1-1|.|.|TRBV6-5
TGTGCCAGCAGTTCAGGGGCAGGGACTGAAGCTTTCTTT
CASSSGAGTEAFF
>TRBJ1-2|.|.|TRBV5-4
TGTGCCAGCAGCTTGAAACAGGGCTTGGGCGGCTACACCTTC
CASSLKQGLGGYTF